A single sample is the source of the 25 T cell receptor beta chains below, sequenced in a study of CD8 T cells in ankylosing spondylitis. TCRdb re-called the 5' RACE reads with MiXCR, one entry per CDR3 protein. This sample has hundreds of thousands of distinct CDR3 sequences, with 20% to 25% found just once. What was sequenced was blood, either unsorted or a sorted T cell fraction (not recorded which). These receptors originate from a male donor with ankylosing spondylitis or in good health (not recorded which).

The chain links TRBV5-1 to TRBJ2-5, with 11 nucleotides matching TRBD2. The germline V gene has CDR1 SGHRS and CDR2 YFSETQ. This CDR3 is built from 14 residues. The V segment lost 8 bases and the J segment 2 bases; nucleotides outside the gene matches: 5. The CDR3 reads CARTSGELQETQYF. In DNA form, the CDR3 reads TGCGCCAGGACTAGCGGGGAGCTACAAGAGACCCAGTACTTC.

This clonotype occurred a few times. The V and J genes are TRBV7-9 and TRBJ2-7; possibly TRBD1 for D (5 bases). The CDR3 is made up of 14 amino acids. Germline-derived CDR1 and CDR2 are SEHNR and FQNEAQ (reference sequence). V was trimmed by 0 bases and J by 5 bases, leaving 11 bases between them. CDR3 sequence: CASSLAAGSHEQYF. The CDR3 DNA sequence: TGTGCCAGCAGCTTAGCTGCAGGGTCCCACGAGCAGTACTTC.

V usage is TRBV2 and J usage is TRBJ2-2, with TRBD2 matching 12 bases. The CDR3 has 15 residues. With V trimmed by 6 bases and J by 6 bases, 5 bases remained unmatched. Germline V gene sequence: CDR1 SNHLY, CDR2 FYNNEI. CDR3 in amino acids: CASRPGLAGAGELFF. DNA of the CDR3: TGTGCCAGCAGGCCGGGACTAGCGGGTGCCGGGGAGCTGTTTTTT. The full variable domain, in which reference TRBV2 and TRBJ2-2 provide the parts outside the CDR3, is EPEVTQTPSHQVTQMGQEVILRCVPISNHLYFYWYRQILGQKVEFLVSFYNNEISEKSEIFDDQFSVERPDGSNFTLKIRSTKLEDSAMYFCASRPGLAGAGELFFGEGSRLTVL.

This clonotype has only a few counts. The V and J genes are TRBV20-1 and TRBJ2-6; D is ambiguous. V was trimmed by 3 bases and J by 1 base, leaving 7 bases between them. Germline V gives CDR1 DFQATT, CDR2 SNEGSKA (reference sequence). CDR3 size: 14 residues. The CDR3 DNA reads TGCAGTGCTAGGGCCAGATCTGGGGCCAACGTCCTGACTTTC. As protein: CSARARSGANVLTF.

This clonotype was counted between two and nine times. This rearrangement joins TRBV29-1 to TRBJ2-7; D may be TRBD2 (5 bases). The CDR3 totals 13 residues. Deletions cut 2 bases from V and 2 bases from J, with 10 bases between. The germline V gene has CDR1 SQVTM and CDR2 ANQGSEA. The chain's CDR3 is CSVEHDGAYEQYF. CDR3 DNA: TGCAGCGTTGAACACGACGGGGCCTACGAGCAGTACTTC.

This clonotype turned up a few times. The CDR3 DNA follows: TGCAGTGCTAGGGGGGGGGCTAGCGTGAACACCGGGGAGCTGTTTTTT. Translation: CSARGGASVNTGELFF. The chain joins TRBV20-1 to TRBJ2-2; maybe TRBD2 (7 bases). The germline V gene has CDR1 DFQATT and CDR2 SNEGSKA (reference sequence). V was pared by 3 bases and J by 1 base, with 15 bases between. The CDR3 sequence is 16 residues long.

This clonotype has a handful of counts. The chain recombines TRBV12-3 or TRBV12-4 with TRBJ2-1; 10 bases match TRBD2. This CDR3 is built from 16 residues. After removal of 6 bases from V and 1 base from J, the junction contained 6 bases not matched to a gene. The chain's CDR3 is CASSPLAGTSYNEQFF. For the CDR3, the DNA is TGTGCCAGCAGCCCACTAGCGGGGACATCCTACAATGAGCAGTTCTTC.

This clonotype was counted only a few times. V gene TRBV12-5 combines with J gene TRBJ2-2; possibly TRBD1 for D (6 bases). Germline values: CDR1 LGHNT, CDR2 FRNRAP. The CDR3 has 15 amino acids. V gave up 6 bases and J gave up 4 bases, with 15 bases separating them. CDR3 residues: CASGRGGEVTGELFF. The CDR3 DNA follows: TGTGCTAGTGGCCGAGGGGGTGAGGTCACCGGGGAGCTGTTTTTT.

V usage is TRBV20-1 and J usage is TRBJ2-3; the D gene is possibly TRBD2 (6 bases). Trimming pared 0 bases from V and 2 bases from J, leaving 15 bases between. This CDR3 contains 16 residues. CDR1 and CDR2 (germline): DFQATT, SNEGSKA (reference sequence). CDR3 nucleotide sequence: TGCAGTGCTAGAGATTTGGAGCGGGCGTCCACAGATACGCAGTATTTT. Translation: CSARDLERASTDTQYF.

The DNA for the CDR3 is TGTGCCAGCTCGGAAGGGGGGCGCGGCACAGATACGCAGTATTTT. Translation: CASSEGGRGTDTQYF. The chain carries TRBV6-1 and TRBJ2-3, with D perhaps matching TRBD1 or TRBD2 (6 bases each). V was cut by 8 bases and J by 1 base, with 16 bases left in between. The CDR3 is 15 residues long. The V gene's germline CDR1 is MNHNS and CDR2 SASEGT.

The chain joins TRBV6-1 to TRBJ2-2; D is unresolved. The CDR3 length is 17 residues. Trimming left V 1 base short and J 4 bases short, with 16 bases between. Germline V CDR1 and CDR2: MNHNS, SASEGT. Here the CDR3 DNA reads TGTGCCAGCAGTGAAGATCTGTCCCTGAGGATCACCGGGGAGCTGTTTTTT. This translates into CASSEDLSLRITGELFF.

The gene calls are TRBV9 and TRBJ2-7; D possibly corresponds to TRBD2 (6 bases). The V and J ends lost 3 bases and 5 bases respectively, with 12 bases between them. CDR1 and CDR2 from the germline V gene are SGDLS and YYNGEE. The CDR3 runs 13 residues. The CDR3 nucleotides read TGTGCCAGCAGCGGCCTCGGGGGAAACGAGCAGTACTTC. As protein: CASSGLGGNEQYF.

The J gene is TRBJ2-1, the V gene TRBV12-3 or TRBV12-4; 8 bases line up with TRBD2. The CDR3 runs to 14 residues. The trim removed 6 bases at V and 4 bases at J, leaving 5 bases unmatched. The CDR3 is CASRKRGIYNEQFF. The CDR3 region has the DNA TGTGCCAGCAGAAAGCGGGGGATATACAATGAGCAGTTCTTC.

The rearrangement links TRBV7-8 to TRBJ2-7; TRBD2 matches at 9 bases. In germline, CDR1 is SGHVS, CDR2 FQNEAQ. CDR3 size: 16 residues. After removal of 3 bases from V and 1 base from J, the junction contained 7 bases not matched to a gene. The CDR3 region has the DNA TGTGCCAGCAGCTTCTCCGGGACTAGCTTGTCCTACGAGCAGTACTTC. Its translation is CASSFSGTSLSYEQYF.

The chain carries TRBV2 and TRBJ2-7, with D possibly TRBD1 on 6 matching bases. Germline CDR1 reads SNHLY; CDR2 reads FYNNEI. The CDR3 is made up of 14 amino acids. V was cut by 3 bases and J by 1 base, with 10 bases left in between. CDR3 coding DNA: TGTGCCAGCAGTGACGGACAGCCTTCCTACGAGCAGTACTTC. This translates into CASSDGQPSYEQYF.

CDR3 loop: CASGLDVGTEAFF. The CDR3 DNA reads as TGTGCTAGTGGTTTAGACGTTGGGACTGAAGCTTTCTTT. The rearrangement uses TRBV12-5 and TRBJ1-1; D call uncertain. CDR1 and CDR2 (germline): LGHNT, FRNRAP. The CDR3 has 13 amino acids. V was cut by 3 bases and J by 5 bases, with 10 bases left in between.

The CDR3 DNA sequence: TGTGCCAGCTCACTCAGGGTACCGACAGGGCGGTATCAAGAGACCCAGTACTTC. It is translated as CASSLRVPTGRYQETQYF. V gene TRBV18 combines with J gene TRBJ2-5, with 7 nucleotides matching TRBD1. V gave up 4 bases and J gave up 2 bases; unmatched junction bases: 16. Germline CDR1 KGHSH, CDR2 LQKENI. The CDR3 runs 18 residues.

The chain combines TRBV20-1 with TRBJ1-6, with TRBD1 matching over 12 bases. This CDR3 is built from 16 residues. Trimming removed 0 bases from V and 9 bases from J; junction bases left unmatched: 6. Per germline, CDR1 DFQATT and CDR2 SNEGSKA (reference sequence). The DNA of the CDR3 is TGCAGTGCTAGAGATTGGGACAGGGGGCTTGCTTCACCCCTCCACTTT. This translates into CSARDWDRGLASPLHF.

In DNA form, the CDR3 reads TGTGCCACCAGTGGGGGACCAGATTACTACGAGCAGTACTTC. Translation: CATSGGPDYYEQYF. The chain has TRBV24-1 and TRBJ2-7; the D gene could be TRBD1 or TRBD2 (5 bases each). The germline V gene has CDR1 KGHDR and CDR2 SFDVKD. The CDR3 is 14 residues long. Trimming pared 5 bases from V and 3 bases from J, leaving 13 bases between.

This clonotype has ten or more counts. The rearrangement uses TRBV5-6 and TRBJ2-7; D unclear. This CDR3 is 13 amino acids long. V was cut by 3 bases and J by 1 base, with 8 bases left in between. Germline CDR1 is SGHDT and CDR2 is YYEEEE. DNA of the CDR3: TGTGCCAGCAGCTGGGGTCAGTCCTACGAGCAGTACTTC. This encodes CASSWGQSYEQYF.

This clonotype was observed a few times. The chain links TRBV5-1 to TRBJ2-1, with 7 positions matching TRBD2. Germline CDR1 and CDR2: SGHRS and YFSETQ. The CDR3 runs 13 residues. V gave up 6 bases and J gave up 8 bases; unmatched junction bases: 8. CDR3 sequence (DNA): TGCGCCAGCACCCCGACTAGCTTCGATGAGCAGTTCTTC. It specifies CASTPTSFDEQFF.

The rearrangement uses TRBV4-1 and TRBJ2-3; no definite D call. Germline assignment: CDR1 MGHRA and CDR2 YSYEKL. The CDR3 runs 14 residues. Between the trimmed V and J ends, which lost 0 bases and 4 bases, there was a span of 8 bases. CDR3 residues: CASSQETAADTQYF. DNA of the CDR3: TGCGCCAGCAGCCAAGAAACAGCCGCAGATACGCAGTATTTT.

This rearrangement joins TRBV7-9 to TRBJ2-7; D remains unclear. V dropped 5 bases and J dropped 3 bases, with 11 bases sitting between them. Germline V gene data show CDR1 as SEHNR and CDR2 as FQNEAQ (reference sequence). This CDR3 has 13 residues. CDR3 DNA sequence: TGTGCCAGCAGCCCCCCCATTAACTACGAGCAGTACTTC. Its protein product is CASSPPINYEQYF.

The chain combines TRBV27 with TRBJ1-4, with D unresolved. The germline CDR1 and CDR2 sequences are MNHEY and SMNVEV (reference sequence). The CDR3 has 13 amino acids. V was trimmed by 5 bases and J by 10 bases, leaving 14 bases between them. The CDR3 DNA reads as TGTGCCAGCAGTGCCACCGGACGGGGAAAACTGTTTTTT. It translates to CASSATGRGKLFF.

Many counts were recorded for this clonotype. The J gene is TRBJ2-1, the V gene TRBV19, with D possibly matching TRBD2 (5 bases). Germline CDR1 LNHDA, CDR2 SQIVND (reference sequence). The ends were cut back, 5 bases at V and 0 bases at J, with 11 bases in the middle. This CDR3 has 15 residues. CDR3 DNA: TGTGCCAGTAGTCCTGGACTGAGCTCCTACAATGAGCAGTTCTTC. Its protein product is CASSPGLSSYNEQFF.